The present T cell receptor (beta chain) was sequenced within a study of OX40 agonist ivuxolimab in advanced cancers. As for the study in general: Patients' therapy was ivuxolimab, an antibody that acts as an agonist of OX40 (CD134). Dose-escalation patients suffered from hepatocellular carcinoma, melanoma, renal cell or head and neck cancer. General study points: No antigen was identified for the clonally expanded peripheral T cells.

V was shortened by 7 bases and J by 8 bases, with 16 bases between the two germline ends. Germline loops: CDR1 MGHDK, CDR2 SYGVNS. The CDR3 length is 13 residues. This table comes from immunoSEQ multiplex PCR, and its TCRdb copy is limited to in-frame clones, with some not included. This sample yields around 56,000 clones, of which around 89% are seen a single time; approximately 1.5% belongs to the top ten. On this clone itself: Its specificity is not known.

The receptor's source is an adult with an advanced solid tumor such as melanoma, head and neck, liver or kidney cancer. The sequences come from CD4+ or CD8+ T cells sorted from blood, collected in a trial of the OX40 agonist ivuxolimab. The rearrangement uses TRBV25-1 and TRBJ2-3; D is undetermined. CDR3 sequence reads: CASTSPEWGTQYF. CDR3 nucleotides: TGTGCCAGCACCTCGCCTGAGTGGGGTACGCAGTATTTT.